Listed below are T cell receptor beta chains from one sample, sequenced in a study of blood T cell repertoires in COVID-19. Libraries were prepared by immunoSEQ multiplex PCR; TCRdb keeps only in-frame clonotypes and omits some of them. In the table there are around 500,000 clones, approximately 90% of which are singletons. The source material was PBMCs or T cells enriched from blood (not recorded which). The receptors come from a middle-aged woman who had recovered from COVID-19. Each CDR3 is given with its conserved first and last residue. D genes are given only for firm matches. Where a row states a size, it is once, few, many or the class of an expanded clone; other rows omit it.

TRBV9	NA	TRBD2	TRBJ2-5	16	TGTGCCAGCAGCGTAGCTCGGCTAGCGGGGCAAGAGACCCAGTACTTC	CASSVARLAGQETQYF
TRBV28	NA	NA	TRBJ1-3	14	TGTGCCAGCAGCCCAGGAGCGGTCGGAAACACCATATATTTT	CASSPGAVGNTIYF
TRBV11-3	NA	TRBD1	TRBJ2-7	15	TGTGCCAGCAGCTTCCGGGACAGGGGGCCCTACGAGCAGTACTTC	CASSFRDRGPYEQYF
TRBV10-2	NA	NA	TRBJ2-6	16	TGCGCCAGCAAAAGGGGACATAACTCTGGGGCCAACGTCCTGACTTTC	CASKRGHNSGANVLTF
TRBV2	NA	TRBD1	TRBJ1-4	15	TGTGCCAGCAGTCTATCAGGGGGGTTAGGGGAAAAACTGTTTTTT	CASSLSGGLGEKLFF
TRBV4-3	many	NA	TRBJ2-1	16	TGCGCCAGCAGCCGGGACAATCGAGGGCTACCTAATGAGCAGTTCTTC	CASSRDNRGLPNEQFF
TRBV7-2	NA	NA	TRBJ2-1	15	TGTGCCAGCAGCCCACCCAGGGGCTCGGGGAATGAGCAGTTCTTC	CASSPPRGSGNEQFF
TRBV4-3	once	NA	TRBJ1-5	15	TGCGCCAGCAGCCAAGTAGCAGGGGGCAATCAGCCCCAGCATTTT	CASSQVAGGNQPQHF
TRBV29-1	NA	NA	TRBJ1-1	13	TGCAGCGCCGAGGGATGGGGGAACACTGAAGCTTTCTTT	CSAEGWGNTEAFF
TRBV10-1	NA	TRBD1	TRBJ2-1	16	TGCGCCAGCAGTGAGAAAGGGACAGGGATACTAAATGAGCAGTTCTTC	CASSEKGTGILNEQFF
TRBV6-5	NA	NA	TRBJ1-1	14	TGTGCCAGCACCAAAGGTAGGGGGAGGGGTGAAGCTTTCTTT	CASTKGRGRGEAFF
TRBV18	once	TRBD1	TRBJ1-1	15	TGTGCCAGCTCACCTTCGACAGGGCGGTTGGTTGAAGCTTTCTTT	CASSPSTGRLVEAFF
TRBV18	NA	NA	TRBJ2-3	16	TGTGCCAGCTCACGGGCCCGTAACCGATTTACAGATACGCAGTATTTT	CASSRARNRFTDTQYF
TRBV2	NA	TRBD1	TRBJ1-4	14	TGTGCCAGCAGTTTGGACAGGGTGCGGGAAAAACTGTTTTTT	CASSLDRVREKLFF
TRBV6-6	NA	TRBD1	TRBJ2-6	15	TGTGCCAGCAGTTTCGACGGACAGGCTCCACCACCCCAAAATTTC	CASSFDGQAPPPQNF
TRBV5-1	NA	TRBD1	TRBJ2-6	17	TGCGCCAGCACCTACAGGGGCGCCCCCTCTGGGGCCAACGTCCTGACTTTC	CASTYRGAPSGANVLTF
TRBV30	NA	TRBD1	TRBJ2-7	15	TGTGCCTGGAGTGGGGGACAGGTAAATTCCTACGAGCAGTACTTC	CAWSGGQVNSYEQYF
TRBV3-1/TRBV3-2	NA	TRBD1	TRBJ2-1	17	TGTGCCAGCAGCCTCGGGCGGACAGGGAAGTTTAACAATGAGCAGTTCTTC	CASSLGRTGKFNNEQFF
TRBV28	once	TRBD1	TRBJ2-5	14	TGTGCCAGCGAACGGGACAGGACACAAGAGACCCAGTACTTC	CASERDRTQETQYF
TRBV9	NA	NA	TRBJ1-3	15	TGTGCCAGCAGCCCCGACAGGAGCTCTGGAAACACCATATATTTT	CASSPDRSSGNTIYF
TRBV4-3	NA	NA	TRBJ2-7	17	TGCGCCAGCAGCCAAGAGGCCAATAGGAGGGTCCCATACGAGCAGTACTTC	CASSQEANRRVPYEQYF
TRBV4-1	NA	TRBD1	TRBJ1-4	16	TGCGCCAGCAGCCAGGCCGGGACAGGGGGGAATGAAAAACTGTTTTTT	CASSQAGTGGNEKLFF
TRBV18	NA	NA	TRBJ2-3	15	TGTGCCAGCTCACCAAGACGCAGGGCCGCAGATACGCAGTATTTT	CASSPRRRAADTQYF
TRBV27	NA	TRBD1	TRBJ1-6	18	TGTGCCAGCAGTTTCTCGACAGGGGCGAGCTCCTATAATTCACCCCTCCACTTT	CASSFSTGASSYNSPLHF
TRBV15	few	NA	TRBJ1-5	14	TGTGCCACCAGCTCCAGGGCATACAATCAGCCCCAGCATTTT	CATSSRAYNQPQHF
TRBV4-1	few	TRBD2	TRBJ2-1	14	TGCGCCAGCAGCCAAGATCTTCTAGCGGGAGAGCAGTTCTTC	CASSQDLLAGEQFF
TRBV6-6	once	TRBD1	TRBJ2-5	20	TGTGCCAGCAGCCTCACCGGGACAGGGTTAACTGGAGCGTTCCAAGAGACCCAGTACTTC	CASSLTGTGLTGAFQETQYF
TRBV19	NA	NA	TRBJ2-3	14	TGTGCCAGTAGTATACGCGGGTTGGCAGATACGCAGTATTTT	CASSIRGLADTQYF
TRBV19	few	NA	TRBJ1-2	13	TGTGCCAGTAGTTCACAAGTTCTCTATGGCTACACCTTC	CASSSQVLYGYTF
TRBV18	NA	TRBD2	TRBJ2-2	17	TGTGCCAGCTCACCACTCGGCGGGAGGGCCGACGCCGGGGAGCTGTTTTTT	CASSPLGGRADAGELFF